The present T cell receptor (beta chain) was sequenced within a study of blood T cell repertoires in COVID-19 (dated by TCRdb to 2018 to 2021). A note on the overall study: Samples covering the acute and convalescent phases of COVID-19 were provided by collaborators in the United States, Italy and Spain. The repertoires were made available in a free public database intended to serve as a resource for research on the immune response to SARS-CoV-2. A de-identified subject ID, COVID-19 status, age in years and sex were almost always included in the sample metadata. Deeply sampled blood TCRbeta repertoires from subjects exposed to, actively infected with, or recovered from COVID-19 were included in the dataset. The prospective study material was composed of cDNA or gDNA derived from T cells, B-cell-depleted T cells, or PBMCs. HLA class I and class II types, where available, came from metadata supplied by the sample provider rather than from assay-based typing. Samples were obtained from the ongoing ImmuneRACE study (first 160 participants) and from 950 to 1,500 subjects provided by 6 global collaborators. Broader findings and caveats from the paper: The quantity of clinical and demographic metadata differed by source and by participant and was supplied without curation.

The germline V gene supplies CDR1 SQVTM and CDR2 ANQGSEA. V drops 4 bases and J drops 6 bases, leaving 8 bases in between. The CDR3 covers 11 residues, taking in both the cysteine and the phenylalanine. Here the CDR3 DNA is all that survives: 33 bases in frame from base 1. TCRbeta CDR3 regions were amplified from genomic DNA using the immunoSEQ Assay, a bias-controlled multiplex PCR. The published analysis was carried out like this. The number of nucleated cells in each sample was estimated from the amplification of reference gene primers within the assay. To quantify the absolute abundance of each unique TCRbeta CDR3 rearrangement, sequence reads were collapsed and filtered. For each sample, productive Simpson clonality was calculated by taking the square root of Simpson's diversity index across productive rearrangements. TCRdb provides this immuneACCESS table in a form limited to in-frame rearrangements. Some clones are lacking; in checked studies, under half of them reflect an unresolved V gene, and why the rest are absent is not known. That table supplies the V and J calls and clone size; D and trimming were determined from the DNA. For this sample there are around 230,000 clones; 81% appear just once. Jointly, the top ten make up roughly 7.9% of the sample.

Each collaborating institution followed its own protocols to collect whole blood in K2EDTA tubes. For TCRbeta analysis, collaborator samples were shipped as frozen whole blood, as isolated PBMCs, or as DNA extracted from either sample type. Points on this clone: What antigen it recognizes has not been identified. No per-base quality is available; no much larger clone lies one base away. Other DNA sequences within the sample encode an identical CDR3.

This receptor was identified in a woman over 75 with acute or convalescent COVID-19. This receptor chain uses TRBV29-1 and TRBJ2-3, with an unclear D gene assignment. Sequencing used peripheral blood. The DNA sequence reads TGCAGCGTTGCGGGTCCGGATACGCAGTATTTT. This encodes CSVAGPDTQYF.